One TCR beta chain is described in this entry. The antigen is unknown. The data belong to a study of T-cell memory formation after mild COVID-19. Trimming pared 1 base from V and 1 base from J, leaving 14 bases between. In germline, CDR1 is MGHRA, CDR2 YSYEKL. The CDR3 has 17 residues. General study findings and limits: For contracting clones, CD4+ ones sat mainly in CM and EM, CD8+ in EMRA. The study found balanced CD4/CD8 in clones contracting day 15 to 85 and a CD4+ lean in later expanders.

TCRdb re-derived calls from the 5' RACE reads in MiXCR, one entry per CDR3 protein. The sample includes about 240,000 distinct CDR3 sequences, roughly a tenth of them seen just once. The sample comprised PBMCs or a T cell subset sorted from them (not recorded which). The TCR sequence derives from a man aged 18-30 years who had mild COVID-19 (a few samples of this study predate the infection). Cell type and time point are not known. V is TRBV4-1 and J is TRBJ1-5, with a tentative D call TRBD1 (5 bases). CDR3 residues: CASSQVTGLISNQPQHF. For the CDR3, the DNA is TGCGCCAGCAGCCAAGTAACGGGACTCATAAGCAATCAGCCCCAGCATTTT.